Listed below are T cell receptor beta chains from one sample, sequenced in a study of Graves' ophthalmopathy and Graves' hyperthyroidism. TCRdb fed the multiplex PCR reads into MiXCR, producing one record per CDR3 protein. The sample lists 740,000 or so distinct CDR3 sequences, 35% to 50% seen once, with 40% to 55% in the top ten. Sequenced sample: peripheral blood. The receptors were gathered from an adult man with Graves' ophthalmopathy. Each CDR3 is given with its conserved first and last residue. A D gene is named only where the DNA matches it firmly.

v_call	d_call	j_call	cdr3_aa
TRBV4-1	NA	TRBJ1-2	CASSQEGDYTF
TRBV7-4	TRBD1	TRBJ1-1	CASSLASGGVTEAFF
TRBV15	NA	TRBJ2-7	CATSMTSYEQYF
TRBV2	TRBD1	TRBJ1-5	CASRNRGSNQPQHF
TRBV20-1	NA	TRBJ2-2	CSARYRPGELFF
TRBV12-3/TRBV12-4	NA	TRBJ1-1	CASSLGGLDTEAFF
TRBV29-1	NA	TRBJ2-5	CSVDPPPGSPAGTQYF
TRBV27	NA	TRBJ1-1	CASSLSVKNTEAFF
TRBV5-5	NA	TRBJ2-7	CASSLRQGSAYEQYF
TRBV7-9	TRBD1	TRBJ1-6	CASSLIGGDSPLHF
TRBV5-1	TRBD1	TRBJ2-7	CASSFEGQGDEQYF
TRBV12-3/TRBV12-4	NA	TRBJ1-5	CASSLKANQPQHF
TRBV12-3/TRBV12-4	NA	TRBJ2-5	CASSGWDMVRKTQYF
TRBV20-1	TRBD1	TRBJ2-7	CSARVGTGGFYEQYF
TRBV10-3	NA	TRBJ2-7	CAISAGNEQYF
TRBV5-6	TRBD1	TRBJ2-5	CASRETGGWETQYF
TRBV25-1	NA	TRBJ2-2	CASTTLGGENTGELFF
TRBV25-1	NA	NA	CASSLRDTYNEQFF
TRBV7-9	TRBD2	TRBJ2-7	CASSPITSGNFDEQYF
TRBV29-1	TRBD1	TRBJ1-1	CSVEAAGGRSTEAFF
TRBV16	TRBD1	TRBJ1-2	CASSQSTGGPNYGYTF
TRBV2	NA	TRBJ2-5	CASRKSHSEGETQYF
TRBV2	NA	TRBJ2-5	CASSEAEAETQYF
TRBV19	NA	TRBJ1-2	CASSTRLAYYGYTF
TRBV10-3	TRBD2	TRBJ2-2	CATLALAGSNTGELFF
TRBV19	TRBD1	TRBJ1-4	CASSSTGQGSEKLFF
TRBV6-6	NA	TRBJ1-2	CASSYPAGPGYGYTF
TRBV7-8	NA	TRBJ1-1	CASSLVAGRSAEAFF
TRBV7-9	TRBD1	TRBJ1-4	CASSQGDRVSTNEKLFF
TRBV19	TRBD2	TRBJ2-7	CASSIFGGSDEQYF
TRBV20-1	TRBD1	TRBJ2-7	CSAREDRGTYEQYF
TRBV11-2	NA	TRBJ2-5	CASSSGPNRETQYF
TRBV5-1	TRBD2	TRBJ2-7	CASTDSGSLTYEQYF
TRBV15	TRBD1	TRBJ2-2	CATSRPGQGFSGELFF
TRBV10-2	TRBD1	TRBJ1-4	CASRRGGRNEKLFF
TRBV15	NA	TRBJ1-5	CATSRRLTGQPQHF
TRBV7-9	NA	TRBJ2-7	CASSLGLGTDEQYF